One and the same sample provided the 27 T cell receptor beta chains below, sequenced in a study of shared clonotypes between healthy human individuals. Measured with immunoSEQ multiplex PCR; TCRdb has only the in-frame clones, and not every one. The repertoire holds roughly 2 million clones, 90% to 96% seen once, with roughly 0.13% in the top ten. The sequencing sample was made of naive CD4+ T cells sorted from blood. The subset is: CD45RA+ positively selected. These receptors all stem from a man younger than 35 in good health.

This clone came up once. V is TRBV10-1 and J is TRBJ2-3; D is unclear. Trimming stripped 2 bases from V and 3 bases from J, with 9 bases between. This CDR3 has 14 amino acids. Germline CDR1 is WNHNN and CDR2 is SYGVQD (reference sequence). CDR3 coding DNA: TGCGCCAGCAGTGAGGGATTAGGTACAGATACGCAGTATTTT. Its translation is CASSEGLGTDTQYF.

The chain links TRBV29-1 to TRBJ2-7; no clear D. Trimming removed 3 bases at V and 2 bases at J, with 8 bases between. Germline V gene lookup returns CDR1 SQVTM and CDR2 ANQGSEA. CDR3 length: 12 amino acids. Written as DNA, the CDR3 is TGCAGCGTTGATTTGGGTCCCTACGAGCAGTACTTC. It encodes CSVDLGPYEQYF.

The J gene is TRBJ2-5, the V gene TRBV28, with 12 positions matching TRBD2. Germline CDR1 is MDHEN and CDR2 is SYDVKM. The CDR3 is 23 residues long. V shed 1 base and J 0 bases; nucleotides not matched to a gene: 21. The CDR3 spells CASSLLGRVTSGGPKSYQETQYF. The CDR3 nucleotides are TGTGCCAGCAGTTTATTGGGAAGGGTCACTAGCGGGGGGCCCAAATCATACCAAGAGACCCAGTACTTC.

V usage is TRBV7-2 and J usage is TRBJ2-5; possible D gene TRBD1, 5 bases. CDR3 length equals 13 residues. The germline V and J ends were trimmed by 5 bases and 4 bases, with 11 bases remaining between them. CDR1 is SGHTA and CDR2 is FQGNSA in the germline V gene. The CDR3 DNA sequence: TGTGCCAGCAGCACCCGACAGAGAGAGACCCAGTACTTC. Its translation is CASSTRQRETQYF.

This sequence joins TRBV6-5 and TRBJ2-1, with 13 bases fitting TRBD2. The V gene's germline CDR1 is MNHEY and CDR2 SVGAGI. V dropped 4 bases and J dropped 10; count of bases not matched to a gene: 7. The CDR3 totals 15 residues. CDR3 residues: CASSWGLAGTGEQFF. In DNA form, the CDR3 reads TGTGCCAGCAGTTGGGGACTAGCGGGAACGGGGGAGCAGTTCTTC.

The chain joins TRBV7-8 to TRBJ1-5; no reliable D call. The V end lost 5 bases, the J end lost 2 bases, and 13 bases lay between the germline ends. CDR3 size: 15 residues. Germline V lookup: CDR1 SGHVS, CDR2 FQNEAQ. The CDR3 loop reads CASSPREIGNQPQHF. DNA for the CDR3: TGTGCCAGCAGCCCTAGGGAAATCGGCAATCAGCCCCAGCATTTT.

V gene TRBV6-1 combines with J gene TRBJ2-2; TRBD1 or TRBD2 may be the D gene (5 bases each). V dropped 2 bases and J dropped 5 bases, with 15 bases sitting between them. This CDR3 spans 16 amino acids. CDR1 MNHNS and CDR2 SASEGT come from the germline V gene. The CDR3 here is CASSESGRGSTGELFF. CDR3 in DNA: TGTGCCAGCAGTGAATCGGGGCGAGGTTCGACCGGGGAGCTGTTTTTT.

This chain joins TRBV7-2 and TRBJ2-1; possible D gene TRBD1, 5 bases. V was shortened by 6 bases and J by 6 bases, with 18 bases between the two germline ends. The CDR3 runs 15 residues. Germline V gene data show CDR1 as SGHTA and CDR2 as FQGNSA. This chain's CDR3 is CASSFVRVRGNEQFF. The CDR3 nucleotides read TGTGCCAGCAGTTTCGTTAGGGTTAGGGGCAATGAGCAGTTCTTC.

Worth noting for this clone: This specimen includes other DNA sequences encoding the same CDR3. The genes are TRBV28 and TRBJ2-6; no clear D. The CDR3 sequence is 15 residues long. The germline V gene encodes CDR1 MDHEN and CDR2 SYDVKM. Trimming cost V 1 base and J 0 bases, with 4 bases left between them. In DNA, the CDR3 is TGTGCCAGCAGTTTATCTAGCTCTGGGGCCAACGTCCTGACTTTC. Translating it yields CASSLSSSGANVLTF.

The chain recombines TRBV5-6 with TRBJ2-3; 7 bases match TRBD1. The junction had 7 bases not matched to a gene; V was cut back by 5 bases and J by 4 bases. The CDR3 extends over 14 amino acids. CDR1 is SGHDT and CDR2 is YYEEEE in the germline V gene. CDR3 sequence: CASRLTGSPDTQYF. In nucleotides, the CDR3 is TGTGCCAGCAGGCTGACAGGGTCCCCAGATACGCAGTATTTT.

This chain joins TRBV25-1 and TRBJ2-6; D is uncertain. V lost 1 base, J lost 0 bases, and 10 bases lay in between. CDR3 size: 17 residues. Germline loops: CDR1 MGHDK, CDR2 SYGVNS. CDR3 protein: CASSELKGSSGANVLTF. CDR3 in DNA: TGTGCCAGCAGTGAATTGAAGGGTTCCTCTGGGGCCAACGTCCTGACTTTC.

The genes are TRBV5-4 and TRBJ2-6, with D possibly matching TRBD2 (6 bases). Germline loops: CDR1 SGHNT, CDR2 YYREEE (reference sequence). The CDR3 covers 16 residues. Trimming cost V 4 bases and J 2 bases, with 13 bases left between them. CDR3 nucleotides: TGTGCCAGCAGCGGCGGGACCGGCCCTGGGGCCAACGTCCTGACTTTC. This encodes CASSGGTGPGANVLTF.

This chain joins TRBV4-1 and TRBJ2-7; weak D call: TRBD1 (6 bases). Germline-derived CDR1 and CDR2 are MGHRA and YSYEKL. The CDR3 consists of 16 residues. The V end was cut by 1 base, the J end by 3 bases, with 16 bases between. The CDR3, as DNA: TGCGCCAGCAGCCAAGCAAAGGGGGAGAGAGGCTACGAGCAGTACTTC. As protein: CASSQAKGERGYEQYF.

The genes are TRBV7-9 and TRBJ2-5; D remains ambiguous. Trimming took 1 base from V and 3 from J, leaving 9 bases between them. The CDR3 length is 14 residues. Germline CDR1 SEHNR, CDR2 FQNEAQ (reference sequence). The CDR3 DNA is TGTGCCAGCAGCTTAGACTGGCAGAAAGAGACCCAGTACTTC. Its translation is CASSLDWQKETQYF. Using reference TRBV7-9 and TRBJ2-5 for the parts outside the CDR3, the full variable domain is DTGVSQNPRHKITKRGQNVTFRCDPISEHNRLYWYRQTLGQGPEFLTYFQNEAQLEKSRLLSDRFSAERPKGSFSTLEIQRTEQGDSAMYLCASSLDWQKETQYFGPGTRLLVL.

This chain uses TRBV6-5 with TRBJ1-6; D gene unclear. Trimming left V 1 base short and J 7 bases short, with 11 bases between. CDR1 is MNHEY, CDR2 SVGAGI, per germline. CDR3 length: 15 amino acids. The CDR3 protein is CASSYFGPLNSPLHF. The CDR3 DNA sequence: TGTGCCAGCAGTTACTTCGGGCCTTTAAATTCACCCCTCCACTTT.

Notes on this clone: One end of the junction fails to match germline, which may point to a read error. V and J are TRBV11-2 and TRBJ2-7; 9 nucleotides line up with TRBD1. This CDR3 has 15 amino acids. The V gene's germline CDR1 is SGHAT and CDR2 FQNNGV. CDR3 sequence reads: CASSQEDRGLAEQYF. As DNA, the CDR3 is TGCGCCAGCAGCCAAGAGGACAGGGGTCTAGCTGAGCAGTACTTC.

V is TRBV5-1 and J is TRBJ2-7, with D possibly called TRBD1 or TRBD2 (5 bases each). Trimming removed 4 bases from V and 2 bases from J, with 16 bases in between. Germline V gene lookup returns CDR1 SGHRS and CDR2 YFSETQ. The CDR3 consists of 15 residues. The CDR3 region is CASSASGRSTYEQYF. The CDR3 DNA reads as TGCGCCAGCAGCGCTTCGGGACGAAGTACCTACGAGCAGTACTTC.

This clone was observed once. The chain carries TRBV10-1 and TRBJ2-3, with TRBD2 matching 10 bases. The germline V gene has CDR1 WNHNN and CDR2 SYGVQD (reference sequence). The CDR3 contains 17 residues. The V segment lost 0 bases and the J segment 2 bases; nucleotides outside the gene matches: 5. The DNA for the CDR3 is TGCGCCAGCAGTGAGTCGAATAGCGGGGGGCCCACAGATACGCAGTATTTT. Translated: CASSESNSGGPTDTQYF.

The chain links TRBV6-5 to TRBJ2-2; unclear D gene. Trimming removed 6 bases from V and 1 base from J, with 9 bases in between. CDR1 is MNHEY and CDR2 is SVGAGI in the germline V gene. The CDR3 is 14 amino acids. The DNA for the CDR3 is TGTGCCAGCAGCGGGTCGATGAACACCGGGGAGCTGTTTTTT. Protein sequence: CASSGSMNTGELFF.

The V gene is TRBV6-5, the J gene TRBJ1-5; weak D call: TRBD1 (6 bases). V was cut by 2 bases and J by 3 bases, with 8 bases left in between. Germline-derived CDR1 and CDR2 are MNHEY and SVGAGI. The CDR3 sequence is 14 residues long. CDR3 bases: TGTGCCAGCAGTTACGGGGGCACCAATCAGCCCCAGCATTTT. It specifies CASSYGGTNQPQHF.

The chain employs TRBV6-5 and TRBJ2-6; no clear D gene. Looked up from germline, CDR1 is MNHEY and CDR2 is SVGAGI. The CDR3 loop spans 16 amino acids. Trimming left V 0 bases short and J 0 bases short, with 6 bases between. The CDR3 sequence is CASSYSGDSGANVLTF. The CDR3 DNA sequence: TGTGCCAGCAGTTACTCAGGAGACTCTGGGGCCAACGTCCTGACTTTC.

The rearrangement uses TRBV9 and TRBJ1-2; D uncertain. The CDR3 is made up of 15 amino acids. Trimming pared 2 bases from V and 7 bases from J, leaving 18 bases between. Germline CDR1 reads SGDLS; CDR2 reads YYNGEE. This CDR3 reads CASSVLGLGTVGYTF. CDR3 nucleotides: TGTGCCAGCAGCGTTTTGGGTCTGGGTACGGTTGGCTACACCTTC.

This sequence joins TRBV7-9 and TRBJ2-2, with D tentatively TRBD2 (5 bases). The CDR3 runs 17 residues. Per the germline V gene, CDR1 is SEHNR and CDR2 is FQNEAQ (reference sequence). Deletions cut 4 bases from V and 5 bases from J, with 20 bases between. CDR3 sequence (DNA): TGTGCCAGCAGCTCCACCCGACGGGGTTATGGGACCGGGGAGCTGTTTTTT. This sequence encodes CASSSTRRGYGTGELFF.

The chain links TRBV5-1 to TRBJ2-2; TRBD2 might be the D (6 bases). V was shortened by 1 base and J by 0 bases, with 10 bases between the two germline ends. This CDR3 contains 16 residues. Germline V gene lookup returns CDR1 SGHRS and CDR2 YFSETQ. The CDR3 sequence is CASSLTGTPNTGELFF. The CDR3 nucleotides are TGCGCCAGCAGCTTGACCGGGACTCCGAACACCGGGGAGCTGTTTTTT.

The rearrangement joins TRBV29-1 to TRBJ1-2; 7 bases agree with TRBD1. V was pared by 2 bases and J by 2 bases, with 14 bases of the junction left unmatched. CDR1 and CDR2 (germline): SQVTM, ANQGSEA. This CDR3 is 17 amino acids long. The CDR3 reads CSVERRGGGQLNYGYTF. The CDR3 DNA is TGCAGCGTTGAAAGAAGGGGAGGGGGACAGCTCAACTATGGCTACACCTTC.

The sample holds one count of this clone. The V call is TRBV4-1, the J call TRBJ1-2; 8 bases agree with TRBD1. Unmatched junction bases numbered 4, after V lost 2 bases and J lost 8 bases. This CDR3 has 13 amino acids. The V gene's germline CDR1 is MGHRA and CDR2 YSYEKL. The CDR3 protein is CASSQSGGFGYTF. CDR3 nucleotide sequence: TGCGCCAGCAGCCAATCAGGGGGCTTCGGCTACACCTTC.

The rearrangement uses TRBV4-1 and TRBJ2-6; D call uncertain. V was cut by 1 base and J by 0 bases, with 7 bases left in between. The CDR3 covers 16 residues. Germline V gene lookup returns CDR1 MGHRA and CDR2 YSYEKL. CDR3 bases: TGCGCCAGCAGCCAAGTGCTGGGCTCTGGGGCCAACGTCCTGACTTTC. This sequence encodes CASSQVLGSGANVLTF.